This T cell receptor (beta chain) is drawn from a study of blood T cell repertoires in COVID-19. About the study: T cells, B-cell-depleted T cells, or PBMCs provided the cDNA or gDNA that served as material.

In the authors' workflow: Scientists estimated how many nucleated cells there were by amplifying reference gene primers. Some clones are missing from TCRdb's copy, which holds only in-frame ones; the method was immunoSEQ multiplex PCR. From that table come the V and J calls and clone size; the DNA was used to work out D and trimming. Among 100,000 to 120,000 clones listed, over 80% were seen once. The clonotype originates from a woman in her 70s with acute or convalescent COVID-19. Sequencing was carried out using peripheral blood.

This CDR3 reads CASSHSGETQYF. The CDR3 DNA sequence: TGTGCCAGCAGCCATTCCGGGGAGACCCAGTACTTC. The chain has TRBV3-1 (or the pseudogene TRBV3-2) and TRBJ2-5; D gene ambiguous. The V end was cut by 3 bases, the J end by 5 bases, with 7 bases between. CDR3 length: 12 amino acids. CDR1 and CDR2 from the germline V gene are LGHDT and YNNKEL (reference sequence).